This entry features one T cell receptor (beta chain) sequence. The source of the sample is a study of glioma-infiltrating T cells after dendritic cell vaccination. Using immunoSEQ multiplex PCR, the repertoire was profiled, and TCRdb retains in-frame clones only, with some absent. The sample yields 55,000 to 75,000 clones, approximately 81% seen once. The CDR3 is 16 amino acids. Looked up from germline, CDR1 is SGDLS and CDR2 is YYNGEE. The V segment lost 0 bases and the J segment 6 bases; nucleotides outside the gene matches: 8. Sequences were derived from blood, sampled before dendritic cell vaccination. The source is a human donor with glioblastoma. The V and J genes are TRBV9 and TRBJ2-1; 8 bases are shared with TRBD1. The CDR3 spells CASSVGQGFGFNEQFF. In DNA, the CDR3 is TGTGCCAGCAGCGTAGGACAGGGGTTCGGGTTCAATGAGCAGTTCTTC.